One sample yielded the 3 T cell receptor beta chains listed below, sequenced in a study of T cells in Graves' hyperthyroidism and ophthalmopathy. Amplified TCR beta CDR3 regions came from RNA transcripts. RT-PCR in the first round (using the HTBI primer set) targeted the TCR CDR3. TCRdb reprocessed the multiplex PCR reads with MiXCR, giving one entry per CDR3 protein. This table holds some 270,000 distinct CDR3 sequences, approximately 23% found once. The sequenced sample was blood. The receptors stem from a woman aged 40-49 years with Graves' ophthalmopathy.

V usage is TRBV7-2 and J usage is TRBJ1-2; weak D call: TRBD1 (6 bases). Germline V lookup: CDR1 SGHTA, CDR2 FQGNSA. The CDR3 totals 15 residues. Deletions cut 5 bases from V and 7 bases from J, with 20 bases between. The CDR3 protein is CASSQRTAGFFGYTF. The DNA of the CDR3 is TGTGCCAGCAGCCAAAGGACAGCGGGGTTTTTTGGCTACACCTTC.

This clonotype was found many times. This chain connects TRBV5-1 to TRBJ1-1; TRBD1 agrees at 7 bases. The CDR3 totals 15 residues. From germline, CDR1 is SGHRS and CDR2 YFSETQ. V was clipped by 0 bases and J by 2 bases; unmatched bases: 4. The CDR3 sequence: CASSLEGQSNTEAFF. In DNA form, the CDR3 reads TGCGCCAGCAGCTTGGAGGGACAGTCCAACACTGAAGCTTTCTTT.

This clonotype appeared many times. The V gene is TRBV3-1, the J gene TRBJ2-5; D might be TRBD1 or TRBD2, each matching 5 bases. V was shortened by 4 bases and J by 5 bases, with 14 bases between the two germline ends. The CDR3 length is 14 residues. The V gene's germline CDR1 is LGHDT and CDR2 YNNKEL (reference sequence). CDR3 residues: CASSPGEGRETQYF. The CDR3 bases are TGTGCCAGCAGCCCGGGCGAGGGGCGGGAGACCCAGTACTTC.